This passage covers 14 T cell receptor beta chains from one sample sequenced in a study of cytomegalovirus exposure and HLA in healthy donors. Primers: 60 Vbeta forward and 13 Jbeta reverse. Profiled with immunoSEQ multiplex PCR; TCRdb holds only in-frame clones, not every one. In all, the sample yields about 140,000 clones. The sequenced sample consisted of PBMCs. Receptors were obtained from a woman younger than 30 in good health and CMV-seronegative.

This chain uses TRBV5-6 with TRBJ1-4; a weak D match, TRBD1 (6 bases). V was clipped by 4 bases and J by 7 bases, with 14 bases between them. The CDR3 spans 14 residues. The germline V gene has CDR1 SGHDT and CDR2 YYEEEE. The CDR3, as DNA: TGTGCCAGCAGCCACAGGGTGGGTTCTGAAAAACTGTTTTTT. Translated: CASSHRVGSEKLFF.

The rearrangement links TRBV5-5 to TRBJ2-1; D is possibly TRBD2 (7 bases). The CDR3 extends over 15 amino acids. Germline values: CDR1 SGHKS, CDR2 YYEKEE (reference sequence). Deletions cut 0 bases from V and 12 bases from J, with 19 bases between. The CDR3 sequence: CASSLASRWGGPQFF. As DNA, the CDR3 is TGTGCCAGCAGCTTGGCCTCCCGGTGGGGGGGCCCGCAGTTCTTC.

The chain combines TRBV9 with TRBJ2-7; possibly TRBD2 for D (5 bases). There are 16 residues in the CDR3. V was shortened by 3 bases and J by 6 bases, with 22 bases between the two germline ends. In germline, CDR1 is SGDLS, CDR2 YYNGEE. Here the CDR3 DNA reads TGTGCCAGCAGCGAGCAGTCGGCGGGTACAATAGGCGAGCAGTACTTC. Its translation is CASSEQSAGTIGEQYF.

J is TRBJ2-3 and V is TRBV6-6; the D is unclear. Germline loops: CDR1 MNHNY, CDR2 SVGAGI (reference sequence). V was shortened by 5 bases and J by 0 bases, with 9 bases between the two germline ends. The CDR3 has 14 residues. As DNA, the CDR3 is TGTGCCAGCAGTAACACCGCTAGCACAGATACGCAGTATTTT. Protein sequence: CASSNTASTDTQYF.

CDR3 sequence reads: CASSTGNNQPQHF. For the CDR3, the DNA is TGTGCCAGCAGTACAGGGAACAATCAGCCCCAGCATTTT. This chain joins TRBV2 and TRBJ1-5; the D gene is possibly TRBD1 (6 bases). The CDR3 is 13 amino acids. The V and J ends lost 5 bases and 3 bases respectively, with 8 bases between them. CDR1 SNHLY and CDR2 FYNNEI come from the germline V gene.

The rearrangement joins TRBV5-1 to TRBJ2-3; D is possibly TRBD2 (6 bases). The CDR3 is made up of 15 amino acids. The V and J ends lost 0 bases and 5 bases respectively, with 13 bases between them. Per the germline V gene, CDR1 is SGHRS and CDR2 is YFSETQ. DNA for the CDR3: TGCGCCAGCAGCTTGGATTCGGGAGCGGGAGATACGCAGTATTTT. It translates to CASSLDSGAGDTQYF. The full variable domain, with the rest looked up from reference TRBV5-1 and TRBJ2-3, is KAGVTQTPRYLIKTRGQQVTLSCSPISGHRSVSWYQQTPGQGLQFLFEYFSETQRNKGNFPGRFSGRQFSNSRSEMNVSTLELGDSALYLCASSLDSGAGDTQYFGPGTRLTVL.

CDR3 residues: CASSLSGVGTEAFF. In DNA form, the CDR3 reads TGTGCCAGCAGTTTATCAGGGGTCGGAACTGAAGCTTTCTTT. The J gene is TRBJ1-1, the V gene TRBV27; TRBD1 is a possible D gene (5 bases). The ends were cut back, 0 bases at V and 5 bases at J, with 10 bases in the middle. CDR1 and CDR2 from the germline V gene are MNHEY and SMNVEV (reference sequence). CDR3 length: 14 amino acids.

The V and J genes are TRBV7-3 and TRBJ2-2; 11 positions match TRBD2. V shed 5 bases, J shed 6 bases, and the junction held 8 bases outside the gene matches. Per germline, CDR1 SGHTA and CDR2 FQGTGA. CDR3 length equals 16 residues. The CDR3 is CASSISGTSGAGELFF. For the CDR3, the DNA is TGTGCCAGCAGCATCTCCGGGACTAGCGGAGCCGGGGAGCTGTTTTTT.

The chain employs TRBV19 and TRBJ1-2; 11 bases are shared with TRBD1. This CDR3 has 13 residues. After removal of 9 bases from V and 7 bases from J, the junction contained 7 bases not matched to a gene. Per germline, CDR1 LNHDA and CDR2 SQIVND (reference sequence). The CDR3 region has the DNA TGTGCCAGCCGGACAGGGGGCGCGGGTGGCTACACCTTC. Translating it yields CASRTGGAGGYTF.

The chain combines TRBV10-3 with TRBJ2-3; D unclear. The CDR3 extends over 14 amino acids. Germline-derived CDR1 and CDR2 are ENHRY and SYGVKD. V lost 4 bases, J lost 3 bases, and 11 bases lay in between. CDR3: CAISVSGRTDTQYF. The CDR3 DNA reads TGTGCCATCAGTGTATCGGGTCGGACAGATACGCAGTATTTT.

In DNA form, the CDR3 reads TGCAGCGTATTGAGAGCTAGCGCGGGGGAGCAGTACTTC. This gives the protein CSVLRASAGEQYF. The chain carries TRBV29-1 and TRBJ2-7, with D possibly being TRBD2 (6 bases). This CDR3 contains 13 residues. CDR1 is SQVTM, CDR2 ANQGSEA, per germline. The V gene lost 6 bases and the J gene lost 7 bases, with 19 bases spanning the gap.

The V call is TRBV4-2, the J call TRBJ2-1, with D maybe TRBD2 (6 bases). This CDR3 spans 16 amino acids. V dropped 5 bases and J dropped 7 bases, with 21 bases sitting between them. The V gene's germline CDR1 is LGHNA and CDR2 YNFKEQ. The CDR3 DNA is TGTGCCAGCAGCAATGAGGCGGGGAGAGAAGGAAATGAGCAGTTCTTC. It translates to CASSNEAGREGNEQFF.

J is TRBJ2-1 and V is TRBV27; D is undetermined. CDR3 size: 12 residues. V lost 7 bases to trimming and J lost 8 bases, with 12 bases between them. Germline V gives CDR1 MNHEY, CDR2 SMNVEV (reference sequence). CDR3 in amino acids: CASKTVSDEQFF. As DNA, the CDR3 is TGTGCCAGCAAAACCGTAAGCGATGAGCAGTTCTTC.

The chain uses TRBV5-7 and TRBJ1-2, with D unresolved. TRBV5-7 is an ORF; its function is uncertain. This CDR3 comprises 10 residues. Trimming left V 4 bases short and J 8 bases short, with 6 bases between. The CDR3 region has the DNA TGTGCCAGCAGCGGGGAGGGCTACACCTTC. Encoded protein: CASSGEGYTF.